The 17 T cell receptor beta chains given below trace back to one sample, sequenced in a study of T cell repertoires in aging, cancer and after chemotherapy. Rearranged V-D-J TRB sequences were amplified with a mixed TRB-A/B primer pool. TCRdb reprocessed the multiplex PCR reads via MiXCR and lists one record per CDR3 protein. The table shows around 17,000 distinct CDR3 sequences, with about 46% occurring only once. Peripheral blood genomic DNA, not sorted cells or RNA, was the template. Sequencing input: blood. The receptors were gathered from a human donor in good health.

This clonotype showed up just once. The chain couples TRBV6-5 to TRBJ2-1; 15 bases fit TRBD2. Losses at the gene ends were 6 bases for V and 3 bases for J; bases not matched to a gene: 3. CDR1 and CDR2 (germline): MNHEY, SVGAGI. CDR3 size: 16 residues. In nucleotides, the CDR3 is TGTGCCAGCAGCCGGACTAGCGGGAGGGACTACAATGAGCAGTTCTTC. This encodes CASSRTSGRDYNEQFF.

Only a few counts were recorded for this clonotype. The chain carries TRBV6-2 or TRBV6-3 and TRBJ2-2, with D possibly called TRBD1 or TRBD2 (5 bases each). The V end was cut by 5 bases, the J end by 3 bases, with 13 bases between. The germline V gene has CDR1 MNHEY and CDR2 SVGEGT. The CDR3 is 15 amino acids. The CDR3 DNA is TGTGCCAGCAGTCAGGGCGGGTCGGACACCGGGGAGCTGTTTTTT. Residues: CASSQGGSDTGELFF.

The CDR3 protein is CAINRGLADTGELFF. CDR3 bases: TGTGCCATCAACCGGGGACTAGCAGACACCGGGGAGCTGTTTTTT. The V gene is TRBV10-3, the J gene TRBJ2-2, with 9 nucleotides matching TRBD2. The CDR3 totals 15 residues. Unmatched junction bases numbered 6, after V lost 7 bases and J lost 3 bases. The V gene's germline CDR1 is ENHRY and CDR2 SYGVKD.

To note about this clonotype: Compared with germline, one end of the junction differs, possibly owing to a read error. The chain couples TRBV12-3 or TRBV12-4 to TRBJ1-6; the D gene is possibly TRBD1 (5 bases). The CDR3 spans 15 residues. In nucleotides, the CDR3 is TGTGCCAGCAGGTTAAGGGGCTCCGATAATTCACCCCTCCACTTT. Its translation is CASRLRGSDNSPLHF.

This clonotype came up once. The rearrangement links TRBV15 to TRBJ2-2; 7 bases match TRBD2. There are 17 residues in the CDR3. Germline values: CDR1 LNHNV, CDR2 YYDKDF (reference sequence). The ends lost 1 base at V and 0 bases at J; junction bases unmatched: 5. The CDR3 loop is CATSRAYGGANTGELFF. As DNA, the CDR3 is TGTGCCACCAGCAGAGCGTATGGGGGGGCGAACACCGGGGAGCTGTTTTTT.

V is TRBV10-1 and J is TRBJ2-1; 8 bases map to TRBD1. V shed 0 bases and J 5 bases; nucleotides not matched to a gene: 12. Germline loops: CDR1 WNHNN, CDR2 SYGVQD (reference sequence). This CDR3 contains 18 residues. CDR3 loop: CASSESDGDRGSHNEQFF. The CDR3, as DNA: TGCGCCAGCAGTGAGTCAGATGGTGACAGGGGTTCCCACAATGAGCAGTTCTTC.

This clonotype has a single count. V usage is TRBV27 and J usage is TRBJ2-7; 9 bases are shared with TRBD1. CDR3 length equals 15 residues. Trimming took 5 bases from V and 3 from J; bases not matched to a gene: 8. Germline CDR1 reads MNHEY; CDR2 reads SMNVEV (reference sequence). In DNA, the CDR3 is TGTGCCAGCAGTCCAAACCGGGACAGGGACTACGAGCAGTACTTC. This translates into CASSPNRDRDYEQYF.

The chain couples TRBV15 to TRBJ2-2, with 9 nucleotides matching TRBD1. The V segment lost 0 bases and the J segment 6 bases; nucleotides outside the gene matches: 11. Germline V gene data show CDR1 as LNHNV and CDR2 as YYDKDF (reference sequence). This CDR3 is 18 amino acids long. In nucleotides, the CDR3 is TGTGCCACCAGCAGAGAGTTGGGGACAGGGAGGACCGCCGGGGAGCTGTTTTTT. Amino acid sequence: CATSRELGTGRTAGELFF.

This clonotype was seen a few times. V is TRBV29-1 and J is TRBJ1-2; 8 bases align to TRBD1. V shed 5 bases, J shed 4 bases, and the junction held 6 bases outside the gene matches. CDR1 and CDR2 from the germline V gene are SQVTM and ANQGSEA. The length of the CDR3 is 13 residues. In nucleotides, the CDR3 is TGCAGCGTTCCCGACAGGGGTGGCTATGGCTACACCTTC. It is translated as CSVPDRGGYGYTF. Drawing the rest from reference TRBV29-1 and TRBJ1-2, the complete variable domain is SAVISQKPSRDICQRGTSLTIQCQVDSQVTMMFWYRQQPGQSLTLIATANQGSEATYESGFVIDKFPISRPNLTFSTLTVSNMSPEDSSIYLCSVPDRGGYGYTFGSGTRLTVV.

This clonotype has a single count. The gene calls are TRBV5-6 and TRBJ1-2; 7 nucleotides agree with TRBD1. CDR1 and CDR2 from the germline V gene are SGHDT and YYEEEE. The CDR3 consists of 13 residues. Unmatched junction bases numbered 3, after V lost 4 bases and J lost 3 bases. CDR3 sequence reads: CASSPRGYYGYTF. The CDR3, as DNA: TGTGCCAGCAGCCCCAGGGGGTACTATGGCTACACCTTC.

The chain employs TRBV5-6 and TRBJ2-2, with TRBD2 matching 7 bases. CDR3 length: 14 amino acids. Germline assignment: CDR1 SGHDT and CDR2 YYEEEE. Losses at the gene ends were 4 bases for V and 4 bases for J; bases not matched to a gene: 4. CDR3 nucleotide sequence: TGTGCCAGCAGCGCGCAGCGGGGCACCGGGGAGCTGTTTTTT. It specifies CASSAQRGTGELFF.

V gene TRBV18 combines with J gene TRBJ2-4; the D gene is possibly TRBD1 (6 bases). CDR1 and CDR2 from the germline V gene are KGHSH and LQKENI. CDR3 length equals 12 residues. V was trimmed by 3 bases and J by 12 bases, leaving 12 bases between them. CDR3 sequence reads: CASSPRGIAQYF. For the CDR3, the DNA is TGTGCCAGCTCACCGAGGGGGATCGCTCAGTACTTC.

This chain links TRBV5-3 with TRBJ2-1; D uncertain. TRBV5-3 is recorded as an ORF, its role being uncertain. CDR3 size: 17 residues. The V end was cut by 4 bases, the J end by 3 bases, with 20 bases between. The CDR3 loop reads CARSPPLLEKNYNEQFF. The CDR3 bases are TGTGCCAGAAGCCCACCCCTTCTCGAGAAGAACTACAATGAGCAGTTCTTC.

V usage is TRBV18 and J usage is TRBJ2-1; D might be TRBD2 (5 bases). This CDR3 contains 12 residues. The V gene's germline CDR1 is KGHSH and CDR2 LQKENI. V was trimmed by 2 bases and J by 8 bases, leaving 7 bases between them. As DNA, the CDR3 is TGTGCCAGCTCACCATTCGGGGATGAGCAGTTCTTC. This codes for CASSPFGDEQFF.

This chain uses TRBV5-6 with TRBJ2-7; 12 bases align to TRBD2. Per the germline V gene, CDR1 is SGHDT and CDR2 is YYEEEE. V shed 4 bases, J shed 3 bases, and the junction held 8 bases outside the gene matches. The CDR3 is made up of 16 amino acids. CDR3 loop: CASSPLTSGSFYEQYF. CDR3 nucleotides: TGTGCCAGCAGCCCCCTGACTAGCGGGAGCTTCTACGAGCAGTACTTC.

This clonotype was recorded a few times. The V gene is TRBV6-6, the J gene TRBJ2-7; perhaps TRBD1 as D (6 bases). CDR1 is MNHNY and CDR2 is SVGAGI in the germline V gene (reference sequence). V lost 5 bases, J lost 4 bases, and 18 bases lay in between. This CDR3 has 15 residues. The CDR3 region has the DNA TGTGCCAGCAGTGGGGGCAGTTCCGGCCGGTACGAGCAGTACTTC. Translated, it gives CASSGGSSGRYEQYF.

The chain is built from TRBV19 and TRBJ1-2, with TRBD1 as a possible D gene (6 bases). This CDR3 has 14 amino acids. Trimming cost V 2 bases and J 4 bases, with 11 bases left between them. CDR1 and CDR2 (germline): LNHDA, SQIVND (reference sequence). CDR3 sequence (DNA): TGTGCCAGTAGTATATCGGACAGCCTCTATGGCTACACCTTC. This gives the protein CASSISDSLYGYTF.